This T cell receptor (beta chain) was captured by sequencing in a study of CD8 T cells in ankylosing spondylitis (TCRdb year 2017). General notes on the study: To find TCR variants linked to disease, the study profiled T cell receptor beta repertoires in ankylosing spondylitis patients and healthy donors. The full study cohort was made up of 25 to 30 ankylosing spondylitis patients and 108 healthy donors. Peripheral blood was sampled, and synovial fluid was additionally collected from ankylosing spondylitis patients. General conclusions and limits of the study: The disease-linked clones were reported to be significantly enriched in matched synovial fluid samples from ankylosing spondylitis patients. Some TCR beta motif variants had previously been reported in synovial fluid and blood of reactive arthritis patients, which suggested common disease-initiation mechanisms. Blood from ankylosing spondylitis patients appeared to be characterized by a TCR beta motif composed of eight or nine highly homologous amino acid variants. A CD8+ phenotype was shown by the disease-linked clones, which were found at relatively low frequencies in peripheral blood.

Synovial fluid samples were matched to blood samples from the same ankylosing spondylitis patients. Sequencing relied on an Illumina HiSeq 2500. Quantitative 5'-RACE with molecular barcodes was the method used to prepare the TCR beta libraries. The study's own analysis went as follows. A new computational method based on a probabilistic model of VDJ rearrangement was used to identify disease-linked TCR variants. Using fastp at Q25 and MiXCR, TCRdb reprocessed the public reads and kept productive beta chains. Rows merge per CDR3 protein into single entries with the most common DNA and genes. The V and J calls, along with clone size, are taken from TCRdb and not from the paper's own processing. The sample table records about 110,000 distinct CDR3 sequences; about 24% of these occur just once. The ten biggest clones cover around an eighth of the sample. Points on this clonotype: The clone's antigen remains unknown. Base qualities were left out, and no much larger clone turns up one base away.

The CDR3 measures 16 amino acids from cysteine to phenylalanine. Here the CDR3 DNA is all that survives: 48 bases in frame from base 1. V is trimmed back by 4 bases and J by 1 base, and the junction contains 8 bases that no gene match accounts for. CDR1 and CDR2 (MNHNS, SASEGT) derive from the germline V gene. The chain links TRBV6-1 with TRBJ2-3, and 7 bases in between align with TRBD2. The sequence derives from a male donor with ankylosing spondylitis. The sequenced sample consisted of synovial fluid, either unsorted or a sorted T cell fraction (not recorded which). Here is the DNA: TGTGCCAGCAGTGGAATGCGCGGGAGTGGCACAGATACGCAGTATTTT. Its protein product is CASSGMRGSGTDTQYF.